This T cell receptor (beta chain) was observed in a study of OX40 agonist ivuxolimab in advanced cancers. Background on the whole study: Ivuxolimab was an agonistic, fully human IgG2 monoclonal antibody directed against OX40 (CD134), a costimulatory receptor. Intravenous ivuxolimab was administered to patients every 2 weeks at six dose levels: 0.01, 0.1, 0.3, 1.5, 3 and 10 mg/kg. Among the roughly 52 dose-escalation patients, 19 had hepatocellular carcinoma, 15 or so melanoma, 9 renal cell carcinoma and 9 head and neck cancer. The dose-escalation cohort was roughly 80% male with a mean age of about 60 years, ranging from roughly 20 to 80. Prior anti-PD-1, anti-PD-L1 or anti-CTLA-4 therapy was permitted, and approximately 40% of dose-escalation patients had received checkpoint inhibitors. Partial responses occurred in three dose-escalation patients: two with cutaneous melanoma and one with hepatocellular carcinoma. The point of sequencing TCRbeta in the periphery was to test whether ivuxolimab changed TCR sequence diversity and drove clonal T-cell expansion. The monotherapy dose-escalation portion (N of about 52 patients) of the phase I ivuxolimab trial is reported in the paper.

For sequencing of the TCRbeta CDR3 region, genomic DNA was extracted from the sorted cells. The immunoSEQ Assay was used for sequencing of TCRbeta CDR3 regions. TCRdb took this table from immuneACCESS and kept in-frame rearrangements with V and J called. Such tables lack part of the clones; where checked against another copy, unresolved V genes explain under half of the gap, and the rest is unexplained. For this sample there are tens of thousands of clones; about 82% appear just once. The top ten constitute 11% of the sample. From the cysteine up to the valine, the CDR3 has a length of 13 residues. The DNA shown is the 39-base CDR3, in frame from base 1. Via the germline V gene, CDR1 is MNHNS and CDR2 SASEGT. Cut back by 5 bases and 2 bases, the V and J ends lie 10 bases apart. On the study overall, not on this receptor specifically: Clonal expansion of both CD4+ and CD8+ blood T cells was observed from baseline to week 6 at doses 0.1 to 3.0 mg/kg. Antigen specificity was not determined for the clonally expanded peripheral T cells. Low levels of normalized T-cell clonal expansion were also seen in some patients who did not respond. On average, CD8+ T cells showed more expanded clones than CD4+ T cells after ivuxolimab. In partial responders in the 0.1-3.0 mg/kg groups, normalized peripheral clonal expansion was found to be among the lowest, especially among CD8+ T cells.

The trial excluded patients who had a history of autoimmune disease or who were on systemic immunosuppression. Peripheral blood for TCR sequencing was drawn from every dose cohort at baseline, at cycle 4 day 1 and at cycle 7 day 1. Samples came from an open-label, multicenter, first-in-human phase I dose-escalation trial of ivuxolimab. The trial enrolled adults with locally advanced or metastatic head and neck squamous cell, hepatocellular, melanoma or renal cell carcinoma. Before TCR sequencing, CD4+ T cells and CD8+ T cells from peripheral blood were sorted into separate populations. As for this clone: The specificity of this receptor is unknown. No much larger clonotype is one base removed from it; base qualities were not supplied.

This material consisted of CD4+ or CD8+ T cells sorted from blood, taken in a trial of the OX40 agonist ivuxolimab. The receptor comes from an adult with an advanced solid tumor such as melanoma, head and neck, liver or kidney cancer. This receptor chain uses TRBV6-1 and TRBJ2-7; tentative D gene TRBD2, with 6 bases matching. The encoded CDR3 is CASSWGDAYEQYV. In nucleotide form, the sequence is TGTGCCAGCAGTTGGGGGGACGCCTACGAGCAGTACGTC.